This paragraph covers one T cell receptor beta chain sequence. This sample stems from a study of blood T cell repertoires in COVID-19. V shed 3 bases and J 7 bases; nucleotides not matched to a gene: 9. The CDR3 extends over 15 amino acids. Germline V lookup: CDR1 SGHTA, CDR2 FQGTGA. In the original workflow: By means of reference gene primer amplification, nucleated cell counts were estimated. Method: immunoSEQ multiplex PCR; TCRdb's copy keeps in-frame clones and lacks some. V and J calls and clone size are given by that table; D and trimming were obtained from the DNA. The data contain around 190,000 clones, about 83% of them seen just once; the ten biggest clones take up approximately 5%. Recruits, aged roughly 18 to 95 years, lived in 24 US areas. Cohort allocation depended upon clinical history that participants reported.

V usage is TRBV7-3 and J usage is TRBJ2-1; TRBD2 matches 7 bases. Sequencing input: PBMCs or T cells enriched from blood (not recorded which). The TCR comes from a man aged 35-49 years with acute COVID-19. DNA for the CDR3: TGTGCCAGCAGCTTTGGGTTAGCGGGTTGGAATGAGCAGTTCTTC. Translating it yields CASSFGLAGWNEQFF.